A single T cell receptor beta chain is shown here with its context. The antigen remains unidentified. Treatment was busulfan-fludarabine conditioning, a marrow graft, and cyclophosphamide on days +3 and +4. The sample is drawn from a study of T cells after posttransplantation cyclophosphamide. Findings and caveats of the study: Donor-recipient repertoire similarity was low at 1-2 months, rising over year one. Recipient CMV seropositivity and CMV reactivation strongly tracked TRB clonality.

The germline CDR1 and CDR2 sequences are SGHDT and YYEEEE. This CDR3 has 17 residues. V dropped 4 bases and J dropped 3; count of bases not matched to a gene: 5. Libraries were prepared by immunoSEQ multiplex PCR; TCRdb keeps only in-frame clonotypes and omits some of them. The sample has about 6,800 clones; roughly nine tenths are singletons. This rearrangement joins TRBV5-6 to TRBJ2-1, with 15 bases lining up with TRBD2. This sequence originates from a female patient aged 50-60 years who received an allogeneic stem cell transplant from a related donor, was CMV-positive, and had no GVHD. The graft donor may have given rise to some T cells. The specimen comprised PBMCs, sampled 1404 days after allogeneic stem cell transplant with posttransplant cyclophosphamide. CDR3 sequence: CASSPGTSGGLYNEQFF. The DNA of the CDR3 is TGTGCCAGCAGCCCCGGGACTAGCGGGGGGCTCTACAATGAGCAGTTCTTC.